Shown below are 31 T cell receptor beta chains from a single sample sequenced in a study of response to subunit inactivated influenza vaccine. TCRdb processed the RT-PCR reads anew with MiXCR; each CDR3 protein has one entry. The table lists under 850,000 distinct CDR3 sequences, around 18% of them singletons, with 11% in the top ten. The specimen was PBMCs from blood, collected about 5 days after vaccination. The receptors were sampled from a man aged 50 to 60 who received an inactivated influenza vaccine.

The gene calls are TRBV5-1 and TRBJ2-5; 9 nucleotides line up with TRBD1. Germline assignment: CDR1 SGHRS and CDR2 YFSETQ. The CDR3 is 16 residues long. V was clipped by 4 bases and J by 5 bases; unmatched bases: 12. The CDR3 DNA follows: TGCGCCAGCAGCCTAACTCCGGGACAGGGAGGCGAGACCCAGTACTTC. It encodes CASSLTPGQGGETQYF.

The chain uses TRBV6-2 or TRBV6-3 and TRBJ2-5; D may be TRBD2 (6 bases). The ends were cut back, 2 bases at V and 3 bases at J, with 10 bases in the middle. The CDR3 consists of 14 residues. Per the germline V gene, CDR1 is MNHEY and CDR2 is SVGEGT. The chain's CDR3 is CASSYGTSKETQYF. CDR3 bases: TGTGCCAGCAGTTACGGGACTTCCAAAGAGACCCAGTACTTC.

This clonotype has a single count. J is TRBJ2-7 and V is TRBV28; D remains ambiguous. The CDR3 has 13 amino acids. Germline assignment: CDR1 MDHEN and CDR2 SYDVKM. Trimming took 8 bases from V and 0 from J, leaving 11 bases between them. The CDR3 coding sequence is TGTGCCAGCGCCCGTCTCGGCTCCTACGAGCAGTACTTC. This codes for CASARLGSYEQYF.

The chain links TRBV6-4 to TRBJ1-2; D uncertain. The CDR3 totals 16 residues. The V end was cut by 0 bases, the J end by 6 bases, with 17 bases between. CDR1 and CDR2 (germline): MRHNA, SNTAGT. CDR3 protein: CASSDSILPAPHGYTF. The CDR3 DNA follows: TGTGCCAGCAGTGACTCGATCCTTCCAGCCCCTCATGGCTACACCTTC.

The V gene is TRBV5-1, the J gene TRBJ2-7; TRBD1 is a possible D gene (6 bases). Trimming cost V 4 bases and J 6 bases, with 11 bases left between them. The CDR3 runs to 12 residues. Per the germline V gene, CDR1 is SGHRS and CDR2 is YFSETQ. CDR3 in DNA: TGCGCCAGCAGCCCGAACAGGGCCGAGCAGTACTTC. Translation gives CASSPNRAEQYF.

This clonotype has more than one count but fewer than ten. J is TRBJ2-7 and V is TRBV3-1; 7 positions agree with TRBD2. V lost 2 bases, J lost 5 bases, and 6 bases stayed unmatched. There are 14 residues in the CDR3. The V gene's germline CDR1 is LGHDT and CDR2 YNNKEL (reference sequence). The CDR3 here is CASSQPGGMDEQYF. CDR3 sequence (DNA): TGTGCCAGCAGCCAACCGGGGGGTATGGACGAGCAGTACTTC.

This clonotype was counted many times. V and J are TRBV5-1 and TRBJ2-1; no firm D call. V lost 4 bases and J 5 bases, leaving 7 bases between the germline ends. This CDR3 region has 12 residues. Germline CDR1 and CDR2: SGHRS and YFSETQ. The CDR3 protein is CASSPTNNEQFF. CDR3 coding DNA: TGCGCCAGCAGCCCAACTAACAATGAGCAGTTCTTC.

V and J are TRBV12-3 or TRBV12-4 and TRBJ2-1, with 7 bases identical to TRBD2. This CDR3 is built from 13 residues. After removal of 10 bases from V and 1 base from J, the junction contained 4 bases not matched to a gene. As DNA, the CDR3 is TGTGCCATCAGCGGGACTTCCTACAATGAGCAGTTCTTC. The encoded protein is CAISGTSYNEQFF.

The chain combines TRBV15 with TRBJ2-1; 7 positions match TRBD1. This CDR3 comprises 12 residues. Germline V gene lookup returns CDR1 LNHNV and CDR2 YYDKDF (reference sequence). Trimming removed 8 bases from V and 3 bases from J; junction bases left unmatched: 1. CDR3 loop: CATGDSYNEQFF. The CDR3 DNA follows: TGTGCCACCGGGGACAGCTACAATGAGCAGTTCTTC.

This chain uses TRBV7-9 with TRBJ2-5; maybe TRBD1 (6 bases). CDR3 length: 12 residues. Germline V gene data show CDR1 as SEHNR and CDR2 as FQNEAQ (reference sequence). V gave up 7 bases and J gave up 1 base, with 7 bases separating them. CDR3 DNA: TGTGCCAGCAACAGGGTCCAAGAGACCCAGTACTTC. Translation: CASNRVQETQYF.

This clonotype was detected a few times. The chain couples TRBV7-9 to TRBJ2-3; the match to TRBD2 covers 11 bases. The CDR3 extends over 16 amino acids. Germline V lookup: CDR1 SEHNR, CDR2 FQNEAQ (reference sequence). V lost 5 bases, J lost 5 bases, and 9 bases stayed unmatched. CDR3 amino acids: CASSIAGTSGLDTQYF. CDR3 sequence (DNA): TGTGCCAGCAGCATCGCCGGGACTAGCGGTTTAGATACGCAGTATTTT.

V gene TRBV7-2 combines with J gene TRBJ2-5; no firm D call. Trimming removed 6 bases from V and 5 bases from J, with 13 bases in between. The CDR3 runs to 13 residues. Germline CDR1 and CDR2: SGHTA and FQGNSA. The CDR3 nucleotides are TGTGCCAGCAGGATCGGGTCGTGGGAGACCCAGTACTTC. Encoded protein: CASRIGSWETQYF.

The CDR3 spells CASTGQGKSEQYF. CDR3 coding DNA: TGTGCCAGCACAGGACAGGGGAAGAGCGAGCAGTACTTC. V and J are TRBV6-2 or TRBV6-3 and TRBJ2-7; 9 bases match TRBD1. The germline gives CDR1 MNHEY, CDR2 SVGEGT. With V trimmed by 7 bases and J by 6 bases, 7 bases remained unmatched. The CDR3 has 13 residues.

This clonotype was detected only a few times. This chain joins TRBV12-3 or TRBV12-4 and TRBJ1-1; no reliable D call. The CDR3 is 13 residues long. The germline V and J ends were trimmed by 5 bases and 5 bases, with 12 bases remaining between them. CDR3 region: CASSNMGRTEAFF. As DNA, the CDR3 is TGTGCCAGCAGTAATATGGGGAGGACTGAAGCTTTCTTT.

This clonotype showed up just a few times. The chain is built from TRBV11-1 and TRBJ2-3; TRBD2 matches at 10 bases. The V gene end was trimmed by 5 bases and the J gene end by 5 bases; junction bases not matched to a gene: 16. From germline, CDR1 is SGHAT and CDR2 FQDESV (reference sequence). The CDR3 spans 18 residues. DNA for the CDR3: TGTGCCAGCAGCCCACCCCCGGGACTAGCGAAATGGGGAGATACGCAGTATTTT. Translating gives CASSPPPGLAKWGDTQYF.

This chain joins TRBV6-2 or TRBV6-3 and TRBJ2-7, with 9 positions matching TRBD1. Trimming removed 6 bases from V and 6 bases from J; junction bases left unmatched: 9. This CDR3 is 14 amino acids long. Germline-derived CDR1 and CDR2 are MNHEY and SVGEGT. The CDR3 region is CASRLPGQGSEQYF. The CDR3 nucleotides are TGTGCCAGCAGATTACCGGGACAGGGTTCCGAGCAGTACTTC.

With regard to this clonotype: A much larger clone differs by one base, so this may be a read error. V usage is TRBV12-3 or TRBV12-4 and J usage is TRBJ2-3; no clear D. The V and J ends lost 5 bases and 6 bases respectively, with 9 bases between them. The CDR3 runs 12 residues. The CDR3 loop is CASSPPCDTQYF. The DNA for the CDR3 is TGTGCCAGCAGTCCCCCATGTGATACGCAGTATTTT.

This clonotype was seen more than once but under ten times. The chain links TRBV14 to TRBJ1-3; D gene unclear. Looked up from germline, CDR1 is SGHDN and CDR2 is FVKESK. This CDR3 is 14 amino acids long. Deletions cut 1 base from V and 0 bases from J, with 4 bases between. The CDR3 protein is CASSQGYSGNTIYF. In DNA, the CDR3 is TGTGCCAGCAGCCAAGGATACTCTGGAAACACCATATATTTT. Drawing the rest from reference TRBV14 and TRBJ1-3, the complete variable domain is EAGVTQFPSHSVIEKGQTVTLRCDPISGHDNLYWYRRVMGKEIKFLLHFVKESKQDESGMPNNRFLAERTGGTYSTLKVQPAELEDSGVYFCASSQGYSGNTIYFGEGSWLTVV.

This clonotype was observed many times. CDR3 amino acids: CASSLGQFNTEAFF. The CDR3 DNA sequence: TGTGCCAGCAGCTTGGGACAGTTCAACACTGAAGCTTTCTTT. The genes are TRBV7-2 and TRBJ1-1; 7 bases are shared with TRBD1. V lost 3 bases and J lost 2; bases outside the gene matches: 3. This CDR3 is built from 14 residues. Per the germline V gene, CDR1 is SGHTA and CDR2 is FQGNSA.

The chain has TRBV19 and TRBJ2-3; 8 nucleotides match TRBD1. The CDR3 totals 14 residues. V gave up 9 bases and J gave up 1 base; unmatched junction bases: 6. The germline gives CDR1 LNHDA, CDR2 SQIVND (reference sequence). The CDR3 here is CASRQGLGTDTQYF. CDR3 coding DNA: TGTGCCAGCCGACAGGGGCTAGGCACAGATACGCAGTATTTT.

A few counts support this clonotype. The chain joins TRBV5-1 to TRBJ1-2; 7 positions agree with TRBD1. This CDR3 is built from 15 residues. Germline V gene sequence: CDR1 SGHRS, CDR2 YFSETQ. Germline trimming cut 4 bases from V and 5 bases from J; bases unmatched to any gene: 11. CDR3 coding DNA: TGCGCCAGCAGCCCGAGGACAGGAAGTGGGTATGGCTACACCTTC. Amino acids: CASSPRTGSGYGYTF.

The chain carries TRBV6-5 and TRBJ2-7; D may correspond to TRBD1 or TRBD2 (5 bases each). The CDR3 runs 15 residues. The germline gives CDR1 MNHEY, CDR2 SVGAGI. V was shortened by 0 bases and J by 3 bases, with 12 bases between the two germline ends. CDR3 coding DNA: TGTGCCAGCAGTTACTCGAGTCAGGGAGTCTACGAGCAGTACTTC. Its translation: CASSYSSQGVYEQYF.

The genes are TRBV7-2 and TRBJ1-1; D is perhaps TRBD1 (6 bases). The CDR3 has 14 amino acids. The germline V gene has CDR1 SGHTA and CDR2 FQGNSA. V was pared by 5 bases and J by 4 bases, with 14 bases between. The CDR3 loop reads CASSPWDTGTEAFF. Written as DNA, the CDR3 is TGTGCCAGCAGCCCTTGGGACACGGGCACTGAAGCTTTCTTT.

This clonotype was picked up many times. The J gene is TRBJ2-2, the V gene TRBV4-3; tentative D call: TRBD2 (6 bases). CDR3 length equals 17 residues. V dropped 0 bases and J dropped 4 bases, with 15 bases sitting between them. CDR1 is LGHNA and CDR2 is YSLEER in the germline V gene. CDR3 region: CASSQEVDYSGTGELFF. Written as DNA, the CDR3 is TGCGCCAGCAGCCAAGAGGTGGACTACTCGGGCACCGGGGAGCTGTTTTTT.

This clonotype showed up just a few times. The chain is built from TRBV27 and TRBJ2-6; D not resolved. CDR3 length: 14 residues. Trimming removed 4 bases from V and 3 bases from J, with 7 bases in between. Germline V gene lookup returns CDR1 MNHEY and CDR2 SMNVEV (reference sequence). In DNA, the CDR3 is TGTGCCAGCAGTTCCCCTGGTGGGGCCAACGTCCTGACTTTC. Encoded protein: CASSSPGGANVLTF.

The J gene is TRBJ2-1, the V gene TRBV5-6; 9 nucleotides line up with TRBD2. J lost 4 bases, V lost 5 bases, and 10 bases had no gene match. Germline V gene sequence: CDR1 SGHDT, CDR2 YYEEEE. The CDR3 sequence is 16 residues long. CDR3 in amino acids: CASRRVGGRDYNEQFF. CDR3 DNA: TGTGCCAGCAGAAGGGTTGGCGGGAGGGATTACAATGAGCAGTTCTTC. The variable domain in full, completed from reference TRBV5-6 and TRBJ2-1, reads DAGVTQSPTHLIKTRGQQVTLRCSPKSGHDTVSWYQQALGQGPQFIFQYYEEEERQRGNFPDRFSGHQFPNYSSELNVNALLLGDSALYLCASRRVGGRDYNEQFFGPGTRLTVL.

The chain employs TRBV25-1 and TRBJ2-7; D gene unclear. This CDR3 contains 13 residues. Trimming removed 5 bases at V and 2 bases at J, with 10 bases between. Per the germline V gene, CDR1 is MGHDK and CDR2 is SYGVNS. The CDR3 loop reads CASSPDLTYEQYF. The CDR3 nucleotides read TGTGCCAGCAGTCCCGATCTAACCTACGAGCAGTACTTC.

This clonotype was recorded at least ten times. The gene calls are TRBV7-2 and TRBJ2-7; D is unresolved. The CDR3 has 14 amino acids. V lost 3 bases and J lost 0, with 9 bases in between. Germline CDR1 SGHTA, CDR2 FQGNSA. DNA of the CDR3: TGTGCCAGCAGCTTTCCAACGGTCTCCTACGAGCAGTACTTC. The encoded protein is CASSFPTVSYEQYF.

This clonotype was seen many times. V usage is TRBV20-1 and J usage is TRBJ2-1, with no clear D. The CDR3 is 12 amino acids. The germline V gene encodes CDR1 DFQATT and CDR2 SNEGSKA (reference sequence). V lost 3 bases to trimming and J lost 5 bases, with 8 bases between them. CDR3 amino acids: CSASSTHNEQFF. Written as DNA, the CDR3 is TGCAGTGCTAGTTCTACCCACAATGAGCAGTTCTTC.

The chain joins TRBV6-5 to TRBJ1-3, with D possibly being TRBD1 (5 bases). This CDR3 has 15 amino acids. The germline gives CDR1 MNHEY, CDR2 SVGAGI. Between the trimmed V and J ends, which lost 4 bases and 0 bases, there was a span of 10 bases. This chain's CDR3 is CASSSPGTSGNTIYF. The DNA of the CDR3 is TGTGCCAGCAGTTCCCCCGGGACCTCTGGAAACACCATATATTTT.

This clonotype has ten or more counts. The gene calls are TRBV12-3 or TRBV12-4 and TRBJ1-3; the D gene is possibly TRBD1 (6 bases). V was trimmed by 6 bases and J by 0 bases, leaving 12 bases between them. The CDR3 spans 15 residues. Here the CDR3 DNA reads TGTGCCAGCAGACGACAGGCGAGCTCTGGAAACACCATATATTTT. Encoded protein: CASRRQASSGNTIYF.